The rows below give T cell receptor beta chains drawn from one sample of a study of T cells in Graves' hyperthyroidism and ophthalmopathy. MiXCR was run by TCRdb on the multiplex PCR reads, yielding one entry per CDR3 protein. The table has hundreds of thousands of distinct CDR3 sequences, roughly 21% seen once. Source material: blood. These receptors all come from a man between 40 and 49 years old with Graves' ophthalmopathy. Each CDR3 is given with its conserved first and last residue. Each record gives: CDR3 DNA, CDR3 protein, J gene, V gene, D gene, clone size. A D gene is named only where the DNA matches it firmly. Part of the rows lack a size; the others show once, few, many or a class for expanded clones.

cdr3_nt: TGTGCCAGCAGCCCTCGGTCTAGCGGGCCTAATGAGCAGTTCTTC; cdr3_aa: CASSPRSSGPNEQFF; j_call: TRBJ2-1; v_call: TRBV7-6; d_call: TRBD2; clone_size: many
cdr3_nt: TGTGCCAGCAGCCAACAGGGGGATGGTGGCTACACCTTC; cdr3_aa: CASSQQGDGGYTF; j_call: TRBJ1-2; v_call: TRBV5-5; d_call: TRBD1; clone_size: .
cdr3_nt: TGTGCCAGTAGTACCCAGGGGGTGAACACTGAAGCTTTCTTT; cdr3_aa: CASSTQGVNTEAFF; j_call: TRBJ1-1; v_call: TRBV19; d_call: TRBD1; clone_size: .
cdr3_nt: TGTGCCAGCAGCCAAGGACAGGGGATTTCCAATCAGCCCCAGCATTTT; cdr3_aa: CASSQGQGISNQPQHF; j_call: TRBJ1-5; v_call: TRBV3-1; d_call: TRBD1; clone_size: many
cdr3_nt: TGTGCCAGCAGTGAGGAGTCCCCAGATACGCAGTATTTT; cdr3_aa: CASSEESPDTQYF; j_call: TRBJ2-3; v_call: TRBV2; d_call: .; clone_size: .
cdr3_nt: TGCAGCGTTGAAGATCTGGGGGCGAATGAGCAGTTCTTC; cdr3_aa: CSVEDLGANEQFF; j_call: TRBJ2-1; v_call: TRBV29-1; d_call: .; clone_size: few
cdr3_nt: TGCGCCAGCAGCTTAGGACCAACTAATGAAAAACTGTTTTTT; cdr3_aa: CASSLGPTNEKLFF; j_call: TRBJ1-4; v_call: TRBV5-1; d_call: .; clone_size: few
cdr3_nt: TGTGCCAGCACCAAAGAAGGAGTACTATCCCAGTACTTC; cdr3_aa: CASTKEGVLSQYF; j_call: TRBJ2-5; v_call: TRBV7-2; d_call: .; clone_size: .
cdr3_nt: TGTGCCAGCCCTCCGACAGGAAGCGGTCATGGAGGGGATACGCAGTATTTT; cdr3_aa: CASPPTGSGHGGDTQYF; j_call: TRBJ2-3; v_call: TRBV28; d_call: .; clone_size: few
cdr3_nt: TGTGCCAGCAGTGAAAATGGGGTGAACACTGAAGCTTTCTTT; cdr3_aa: CASSENGVNTEAFF; j_call: TRBJ1-1; v_call: TRBV6-1; d_call: .; clone_size: .
cdr3_nt: TGTGCCAGCAGCTTACAGGGGGCACCTGTTGGCTACACCTTC; cdr3_aa: CASSLQGAPVGYTF; j_call: TRBJ1-2; v_call: TRBV13; d_call: TRBD1; clone_size: many
cdr3_nt: TGTGCCAGCAGTGCATTCCTCGGGGCGACCTCCGAGCAGTACTTC; cdr3_aa: CASSAFLGATSEQYF; j_call: TRBJ2-7; v_call: TRBV6-2/TRBV6-3; d_call: .; clone_size: few
cdr3_nt: TGTGCCAGCAGCTTAGTGGACGGACTAGCGGCCAATGAGCAGTTCTTC; cdr3_aa: CASSLVDGLAANEQFF; j_call: TRBJ2-1; v_call: TRBV7-9; d_call: TRBD2; clone_size: many
cdr3_nt: TGTGCCAGCAGCTTAGATGGGGGGGCTAGCTCACCCCTCCACTTT; cdr3_aa: CASSLDGGASSPLHF; j_call: TRBJ1-6; v_call: TRBV11-2; d_call: .; clone_size: many
cdr3_nt: TGCGCCGGCAGCTTGGCTCCCGGGACAGGGGTAAACACCATATATTTT; cdr3_aa: CAGSLAPGTGVNTIYF; j_call: TRBJ1-3; v_call: TRBV5-1; d_call: TRBD1; clone_size: .
cdr3_nt: TGTGCCAGCAGCTTGAGGGCGGGAGTGACCGGGGAGCTGTTTTTT; cdr3_aa: CASSLRAGVTGELFF; j_call: TRBJ2-2; v_call: TRBV7-3; d_call: TRBD2; clone_size: many
cdr3_nt: TGTGCTAGTGGTTTTCTTAGGCTCGACAGTCAACACAATCAGCCCCAGCATTTT; cdr3_aa: CASGFLRLDSQHNQPQHF; j_call: TRBJ1-5; v_call: TRBV12-5; d_call: .; clone_size: many
cdr3_nt: TGTGCCAGCAGACCCATCACTTTACTCCAAGAGACCCAGTACTTC; cdr3_aa: CASRPITLLQETQYF; j_call: TRBJ2-5; v_call: TRBV6-2/TRBV6-3; d_call: .; clone_size: few
cdr3_nt: TGCAGCGTTGAAGAGGTCGTGGCAGATACGCAGTATTTT; cdr3_aa: CSVEEVVADTQYF; j_call: TRBJ2-3; v_call: TRBV29-1; d_call: .; clone_size: few
cdr3_nt: TGTGCCAGCAGCTTAGCGACCGGGGCTATGACCTACGAGCAGTACTTC; cdr3_aa: CASSLATGAMTYEQYF; j_call: TRBJ2-7; v_call: TRBV7-2; d_call: .; clone_size: .
cdr3_nt: TGTGCCAGCACCCTCGGGGGGGTTCACACTGAAGCTTTCTTT; cdr3_aa: CASTLGGVHTEAFF; j_call: TRBJ1-1; v_call: TRBV7-9; d_call: .; clone_size: .
cdr3_nt: TGTGCCAGCAGCGCGGGGGGCTACACAGATACGCAGTATTTT; cdr3_aa: CASSAGGYTDTQYF; j_call: TRBJ2-3; v_call: TRBV11-3; d_call: TRBD2; clone_size: .
cdr3_nt: TGTGCCAGCAGTCCCCCGGGACTAGCGGGCCTGTTTCACAATGAGCAGTTCTTC; cdr3_aa: CASSPPGLAGLFHNEQFF; j_call: TRBJ2-1; v_call: TRBV25-1; d_call: TRBD2; clone_size: once
cdr3_nt: TGCAGTGTTATAGAAGGGGCCCGGGGCGGCGAGCAGTACTTC; cdr3_aa: CSVIEGARGGEQYF; j_call: TRBJ2-7; v_call: TRBV20-1; d_call: .; clone_size: few
cdr3_nt: TGTGCCAGCAGCCCCTGGACAGCCCAGAACACTGAAGCTTTCTTT; cdr3_aa: CASSPWTAQNTEAFF; j_call: TRBJ1-1; v_call: TRBV27; d_call: .; clone_size: .
cdr3_nt: TGTGCCAGCAGTTACTCCAGACAGGGAGGGAGTGAAGCTTTCTTT; cdr3_aa: CASSYSRQGGSEAFF; j_call: TRBJ1-1; v_call: TRBV6-6; d_call: TRBD1; clone_size: many
cdr3_nt: TGTGCCAGCAGTGAAGCTCCGGGACCCTCCTACAATGAGCAGTTCTTC; cdr3_aa: CASSEAPGPSYNEQFF; j_call: TRBJ2-1; v_call: TRBV2; d_call: .; clone_size: many
cdr3_nt: TGTGCCATCAGTGAGTTAGCCGAGCAGTACTTC; cdr3_aa: CAISELAEQYF; j_call: TRBJ2-7; v_call: TRBV10-3; d_call: .; clone_size: few
cdr3_nt: TGTGCCAGCAGTTACTCCCACGGGGTATCAGAGACCCAGTACTTC; cdr3_aa: CASSYSHGVSETQYF; j_call: TRBJ2-5; v_call: TRBV6-5; d_call: .; clone_size: many
cdr3_nt: TGTGCCAGTAGTATTTATGGGGGAAACTCCTACAATGAGCAGTTCTTC; cdr3_aa: CASSIYGGNSYNEQFF; j_call: TRBJ2-1; v_call: TRBV19; d_call: .; clone_size: .
cdr3_nt: TGCAGCGTACCCCGGGGGGGGGAAGGGAACACTGAAGCTTTCTTT; cdr3_aa: CSVPRGGEGNTEAFF; j_call: TRBJ1-1; v_call: TRBV29-1; d_call: .; clone_size: .
cdr3_nt: TGTGCCAGCAGCTTAAAATGGACTAGCGGGAGGGGCAATGAGCAGTTCTTC; cdr3_aa: CASSLKWTSGRGNEQFF; j_call: TRBJ2-1; v_call: TRBV7-9; d_call: TRBD2; clone_size: few
cdr3_nt: TGTGCCAGCAGTGAATCCCCCCGGGGGGGTCACTATAACTTC; cdr3_aa: CASSESPRGGHYNF; j_call: TRBJ2-5; v_call: TRBV2; d_call: TRBD2; clone_size: .
cdr3_nt: TGCAGTGCTAGACCATCCGACTGGAGGGAGGGCCACTACGAGCAGTACTTC; cdr3_aa: CSARPSDWREGHYEQYF; j_call: TRBJ2-7; v_call: TRBV20-1; d_call: TRBD2; clone_size: .
cdr3_nt: TGTGCCAGCTCACCTGGCAGGGATAACACCGGGGAGCTGTTTTTT; cdr3_aa: CASSPGRDNTGELFF; j_call: TRBJ2-2; v_call: TRBV18; d_call: .; clone_size: few
cdr3_nt: TGTGCCAGCCGTCTTGCGGGAGGGCCGCATACGCAGTATTTT; cdr3_aa: CASRLAGGPHTQYF; j_call: TRBJ2-3; v_call: TRBV2; d_call: TRBD2; clone_size: many
cdr3_nt: TGCAGTGCTAGCTTACCGCGGGGGGGCAATGAGCAGTTCTTC; cdr3_aa: CSASLPRGGNEQFF; j_call: TRBJ2-1; v_call: TRBV20-1; d_call: TRBD2; clone_size: many
cdr3_nt: TGTGCCAGCAGGTCCCCCTCCACAGATACGCAGTATTTT; cdr3_aa: CASRSPSTDTQYF; j_call: TRBJ2-3; v_call: TRBV6-1; d_call: .; clone_size: many
cdr3_nt: TGTGCCAGCAGCCAATTCACAGGGGGCTCACCCCTCCACTTT; cdr3_aa: CASSQFTGGSPLHF; j_call: TRBJ1-6; v_call: TRBV3-1; d_call: TRBD1; clone_size: many
cdr3_nt: TGTGCCAGCAGCTTTAACGGGGGAACCGGGGAGCTGTTTTTT; cdr3_aa: CASSFNGGTGELFF; j_call: TRBJ2-2; v_call: TRBV7-2; d_call: .; clone_size: many
cdr3_nt: TGTGCCAGCAGCTTGTGGGGTTACAATGAGCAGTTCTTC; cdr3_aa: CASSLWGYNEQFF; j_call: TRBJ2-1; v_call: TRBV5-6; d_call: .; clone_size: few
cdr3_nt: TGTGCCAGCAGTTACCTTCCCCAGGGGGCTTCACCCCTCCACTTT; cdr3_aa: CASSYLPQGASPLHF; j_call: TRBJ1-6; v_call: TRBV6-5; d_call: TRBD1; clone_size: few
cdr3_nt: TGTGCCATCAGGGAGGTGAACAGGGGCACTGAAGCTTTCTTT; cdr3_aa: CAIREVNRGTEAFF; j_call: TRBJ1-1; v_call: TRBV10-3; d_call: TRBD1; clone_size: many
cdr3_nt: TGCAGTGCTAGAACCCCGGACAGGGCTAACACCGGGGAGCTGTTTTTT; cdr3_aa: CSARTPDRANTGELFF; j_call: TRBJ2-2; v_call: TRBV20-1; d_call: TRBD1; clone_size: few
cdr3_nt: TGTGCCAGCAGGCCTGCTCCGTCTGGAAACACCATATATTTT; cdr3_aa: CASRPAPSGNTIYF; j_call: TRBJ1-3; v_call: TRBV12-3/TRBV12-4; d_call: .; clone_size: .
cdr3_nt: TGCGCCAGCAGTGAGTCGGTGGCAGGGACCGGAGCGGGGAACACTGAAGCTTTCTTT; cdr3_aa: CASSESVAGTGAGNTEAFF; j_call: TRBJ1-1; v_call: TRBV10-1; d_call: .; clone_size: few
cdr3_nt: TGCGCCAGCAGCCCCCGAAACTCAGGGTCAAGCTCTGGAAACACCATATATTTT; cdr3_aa: CASSPRNSGSSSGNTIYF; j_call: TRBJ1-3; v_call: TRBV5-1; d_call: .; clone_size: .
cdr3_nt: TGTGCCAGCATGGGGGTCCGAGGGAGGGGGAGCTCCTACAATGAGCAGTTCTTC; cdr3_aa: CASMGVRGRGSSYNEQFF; j_call: TRBJ2-1; v_call: TRBV6-1; d_call: .; clone_size: few
cdr3_nt: TGCGCCAGCAGCTTTAGAACAGAAGCCTACGAGCAGTACTTC; cdr3_aa: CASSFRTEAYEQYF; j_call: TRBJ2-7; v_call: TRBV5-1; d_call: .; clone_size: few
cdr3_nt: TGTGCCACCAGTGATTTACAGGGGACTCAGCCCCAGCATTTT; cdr3_aa: CATSDLQGTQPQHF; j_call: TRBJ1-5; v_call: TRBV24-1; d_call: TRBD1; clone_size: .
cdr3_nt: TGTGCCAGCAGGGCGGATGGGACCAGACAAGAGACCCAGTACTTC; cdr3_aa: CASRADGTRQETQYF; j_call: TRBJ2-5; v_call: TRBV12-3/TRBV12-4; d_call: .; clone_size: few
cdr3_nt: TGTGCCAGCAGCTCCCCCCCCACCTACAATGAGCAGTTCTTC; cdr3_aa: CASSSPPTYNEQFF; j_call: TRBJ2-1; v_call: TRBV5-6; d_call: .; clone_size: few
cdr3_nt: TGTGCCTGCAGCCTAGCGGGGATGAACACAGATACGCAGTATTTT; cdr3_aa: CACSLAGMNTDTQYF; j_call: TRBJ2-3; v_call: TRBV27; d_call: TRBD2; clone_size: .
cdr3_nt: TGTGCCAGCAATATCGATGGACAGACATCCCCCTATGGCTACACCTTC; cdr3_aa: CASNIDGQTSPYGYTF; j_call: TRBJ1-2; v_call: TRBV6-1; d_call: .; clone_size: few
cdr3_nt: TGTGCCAGCAGCCTTGAGTCGGGGAGAGAGACCCAGTACTTC; cdr3_aa: CASSLESGRETQYF; j_call: TRBJ2-5; v_call: TRBV28; d_call: .; clone_size: many
cdr3_nt: TGTGCCAGCAGCTACAACCCGGGACAGACCTACGAGCAGTACTTC; cdr3_aa: CASSYNPGQTYEQYF; j_call: TRBJ2-7; v_call: TRBV7-8; d_call: TRBD1; clone_size: .